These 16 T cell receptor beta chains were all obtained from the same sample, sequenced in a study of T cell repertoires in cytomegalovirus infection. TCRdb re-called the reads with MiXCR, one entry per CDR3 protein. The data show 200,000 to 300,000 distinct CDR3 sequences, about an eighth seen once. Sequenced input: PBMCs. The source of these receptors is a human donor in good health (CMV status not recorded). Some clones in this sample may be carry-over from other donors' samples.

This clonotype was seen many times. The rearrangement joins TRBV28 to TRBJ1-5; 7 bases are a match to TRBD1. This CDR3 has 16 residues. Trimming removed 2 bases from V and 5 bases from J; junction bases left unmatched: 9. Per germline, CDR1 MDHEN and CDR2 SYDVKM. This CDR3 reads CASSLNLGQLYQPQHF. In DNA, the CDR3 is TGTGCCAGCAGTTTAAACCTGGGACAGCTATATCAGCCCCAGCATTTT.

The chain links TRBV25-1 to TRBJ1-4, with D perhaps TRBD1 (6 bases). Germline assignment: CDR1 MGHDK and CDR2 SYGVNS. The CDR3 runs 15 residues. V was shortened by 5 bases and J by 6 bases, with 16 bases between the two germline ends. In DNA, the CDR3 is TGTGCCAGCAGTTATGCAGACAGGCCCCATGAAAAACTGTTTTTT. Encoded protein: CASSYADRPHEKLFF.

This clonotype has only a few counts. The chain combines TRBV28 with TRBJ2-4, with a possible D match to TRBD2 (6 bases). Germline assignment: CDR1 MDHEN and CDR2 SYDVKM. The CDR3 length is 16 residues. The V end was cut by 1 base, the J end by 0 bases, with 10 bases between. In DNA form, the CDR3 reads TGTGCCAGCAGTTTATCGTTTAGCGGAGCCAAAAACATTCAGTACTTC. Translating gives CASSLSFSGAKNIQYF. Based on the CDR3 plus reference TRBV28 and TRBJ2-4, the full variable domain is DVKVTQSSRYLVKRTGEKVFLECVQDMDHENMFWYRQDPGLGLRLIYFSYDVKMKEKGDIPEGYSVSREKKERFSLILESASTNQTSMYLCASSLSFSGAKNIQYFGAGTRLSVL.

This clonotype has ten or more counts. The CDR3 loop reads CASSLRLAGALWADTQYF. The CDR3 region has the DNA TGTGCCAGCAGCTTAAGACTAGCGGGAGCCCTTTGGGCAGATACGCAGTATTTT. The chain is built from TRBV7-2 and TRBJ2-3; 12 bases fit TRBD2. The trim removed 2 bases at V and 4 bases at J, leaving 10 bases unmatched. Germline CDR1 and CDR2: SGHTA and FQGNSA. The CDR3 spans 18 residues.

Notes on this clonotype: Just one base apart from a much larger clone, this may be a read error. CDR3 region: CASSLSPTGMKTQYF. The DNA for the CDR3 is TGTGCCAGCAGCCTATCTCCGACGGGTATGAAGACCCAGTACTTC. The chain joins TRBV7-2 to TRBJ2-5; no definite D call. From germline, CDR1 is SGHTA and CDR2 FQGNSA. Between the trimmed V and J ends, which lost 5 bases and 6 bases, there was a span of 19 bases. CDR3 length: 15 residues.

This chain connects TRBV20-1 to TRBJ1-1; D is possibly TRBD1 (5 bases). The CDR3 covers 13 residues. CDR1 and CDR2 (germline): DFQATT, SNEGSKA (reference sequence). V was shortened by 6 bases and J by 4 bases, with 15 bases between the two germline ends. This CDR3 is CSALRPGGTEAFF. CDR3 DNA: TGCAGTGCCCTACGGCCCGGGGGCACTGAAGCTTTCTTT.

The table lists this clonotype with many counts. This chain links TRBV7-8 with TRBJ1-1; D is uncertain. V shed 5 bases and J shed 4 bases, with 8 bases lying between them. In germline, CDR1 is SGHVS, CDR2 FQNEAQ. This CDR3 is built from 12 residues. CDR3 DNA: TGTGCCAGCAGCCGACTAACCACTGAAGCTTTCTTT. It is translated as CASSRLTTEAFF.

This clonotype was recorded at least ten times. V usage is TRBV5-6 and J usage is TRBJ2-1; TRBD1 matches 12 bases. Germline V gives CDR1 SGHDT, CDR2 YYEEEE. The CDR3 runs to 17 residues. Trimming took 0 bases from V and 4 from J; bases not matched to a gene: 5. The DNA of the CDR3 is TGTGCCAGCAGCTTGGGATGGGACAGGGGGCGATACAATGAGCAGTTCTTC. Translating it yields CASSLGWDRGRYNEQFF.

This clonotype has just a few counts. CDR3 residues: CASSVAPGLATNEQFF. In DNA, the CDR3 is TGTGCCAGCAGCGTGGCGCCGGGACTAGCGACGAATGAGCAGTTCTTC. V usage is TRBV9 and J usage is TRBJ2-1, with 10 bases that match TRBD2. V shed 2 bases, J shed 7 bases, and the junction held 9 bases outside the gene matches. The CDR3 spans 16 residues. Germline V gives CDR1 SGDLS, CDR2 YYNGEE.

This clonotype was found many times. In DNA form, the CDR3 reads TGTGCCAGCAGCCTTCAGGGGAGCTCCTACAATGAGCAGTTCTTC. This translates into CASSLQGSSYNEQFF. V and J are TRBV5-4 and TRBJ2-1; possible D gene TRBD1, 6 bases. The germline CDR1 and CDR2 sequences are SGHNT and YYREEE (reference sequence). CDR3 length: 15 residues. The germline V and J ends were trimmed by 4 bases and 0 bases, with 11 bases remaining between them. Full variable domain (remainder filled in from reference TRBV5-4 and TRBJ2-1): ETGVTQSPTHLIKTRGQQVTLRCSSQSGHNTVSWYQQALGQGPQFIFQYYREEENGRGNFPPRFSGLQFPNYSSELNVNALELDDSALYLCASSLQGSSYNEQFFGPGTRLTVL.

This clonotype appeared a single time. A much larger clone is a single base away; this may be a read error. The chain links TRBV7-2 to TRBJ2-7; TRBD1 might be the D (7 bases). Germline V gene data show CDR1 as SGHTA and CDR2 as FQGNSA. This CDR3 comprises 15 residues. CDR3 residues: CARSRGTVGTYEQYF. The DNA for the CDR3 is TGTGCCCGCAGCCGCGGGACAGTGGGGACTTACGAGCAGTACTTC.

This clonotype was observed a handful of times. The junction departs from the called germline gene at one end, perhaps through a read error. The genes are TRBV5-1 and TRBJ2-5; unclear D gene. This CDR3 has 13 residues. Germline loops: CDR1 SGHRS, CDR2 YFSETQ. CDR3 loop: CASTLVPEETQYF. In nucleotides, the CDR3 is TGCGCCAGCACCTTGGTTCCAGAAGAGACCCAGTACTTC.

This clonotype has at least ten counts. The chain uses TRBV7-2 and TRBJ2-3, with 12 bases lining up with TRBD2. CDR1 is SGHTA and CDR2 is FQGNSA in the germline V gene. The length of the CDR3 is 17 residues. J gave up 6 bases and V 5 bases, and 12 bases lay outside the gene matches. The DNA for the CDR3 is TGTGCCAGCAGCCAACGCCGCCGTGGGACTAGCGGGGATACGCAGTATTTT. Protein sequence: CASSQRRRGTSGDTQYF. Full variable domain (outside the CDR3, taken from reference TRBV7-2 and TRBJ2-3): GAGVSQSPSNKVTEKGKDVELRCDPISGHTALYWYRQSLGQGLEFLIYFQGNSAPDKSGLPSDRFSAERTGGSVSTLTIQRTQQEDSAVYLCASSQRRRGTSGDTQYFGPGTRLTVL.

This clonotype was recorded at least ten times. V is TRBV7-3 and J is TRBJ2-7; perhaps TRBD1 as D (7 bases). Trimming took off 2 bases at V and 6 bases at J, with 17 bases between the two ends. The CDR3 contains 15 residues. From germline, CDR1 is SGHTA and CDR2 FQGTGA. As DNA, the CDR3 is TGTGCCAGCAGCTTACAGGGGGGTCGTCCGGGCGAGCAGTACTTC. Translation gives CASSLQGGRPGEQYF.

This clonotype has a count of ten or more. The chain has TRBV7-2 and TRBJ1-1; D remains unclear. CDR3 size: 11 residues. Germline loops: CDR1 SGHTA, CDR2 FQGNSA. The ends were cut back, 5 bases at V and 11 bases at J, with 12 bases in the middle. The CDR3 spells CASSITSLAFF. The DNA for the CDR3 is TGTGCCAGCAGCATCACATCGTTGGCTTTCTTT.

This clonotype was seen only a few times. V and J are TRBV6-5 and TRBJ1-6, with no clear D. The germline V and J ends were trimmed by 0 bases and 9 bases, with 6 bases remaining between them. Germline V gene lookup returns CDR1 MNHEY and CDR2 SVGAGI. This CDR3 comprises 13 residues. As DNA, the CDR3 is TGTGCCAGCAGTTACTCACCCCTTTCACCCCTCCACTTT. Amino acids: CASSYSPLSPLHF.